The source of this T cell receptor beta chain is a study of cytomegalovirus exposure and HLA in healthy donors. Study results and limitations: CMV antigen specificity was confirmed in vitro for three CMV-associated chains.

Comments on this clone: No antigen is known for it.

Separation from the roughly 700-subject first cohort characterized the approximately 120-subject validation cohort, to which the donors belonged. TCRdb's copy holds only in-frame clones and misses some; the assay was immunoSEQ multiplex PCR. This sample has 260,000 or so clones, with about nine tenths found just once. The CDR3 is made up of 15 amino acids. CDR1 and CDR2 (germline): LNHDA, SQIVND (reference sequence). Trimming took 9 bases from V and 7 from J; bases not matched to a gene: 17. This receptor was identified in a woman aged 25 to 45 in good health and CMV-seronegative. The chain links TRBV19 to TRBJ1-2; the match to TRBD1 covers 7 bases. Sequencing was carried out using PBMCs. CDR3 bases: TGTGCCAGCATTTCCATGGAGGGGGCACCCGGTGGCTACACCTTC. It encodes CASISMEGAPGGYTF.